The clone carrying this TCR beta chain was detected a few times. Other DNA sequences in the sample encode the same CDR3. Profiled with immunoSEQ multiplex PCR; TCRdb holds only in-frame clones, not every one. The sample has about 3,200 clones; approximately 17% are singletons. J lost 5 bases, V lost 1 base, and 3 bases had no gene match. Germline V gene lookup returns CDR1 MNHNS and CDR2 SASEGT. The length of the CDR3 is 14 residues. Treatment here: randomized to nivolumab then ipilimumab (arm A) or the reverse (arm B). Patients had received no earlier DNA-damaging chemotherapy. These data are taken from a study of sequential checkpoint blockade in melanoma. Study context: Roughly 23 patients had matched tumor biopsies before treatment and at week 13 after nivolumab or ipilimumab alone.

The TCR was taken from a human donor with melanoma. This sample comprised tumor tissue (inferred from file names), obtained from a patient given nivolumab and ipilimumab in sequence. The chain links TRBV6-1 to TRBJ1-2; 8 bases agree with TRBD1. This CDR3 is CASSEGTGLYGYTF. The CDR3 DNA sequence: TGTGCCAGCAGTGAAGGGACAGGGCTATATGGCTACACCTTC.